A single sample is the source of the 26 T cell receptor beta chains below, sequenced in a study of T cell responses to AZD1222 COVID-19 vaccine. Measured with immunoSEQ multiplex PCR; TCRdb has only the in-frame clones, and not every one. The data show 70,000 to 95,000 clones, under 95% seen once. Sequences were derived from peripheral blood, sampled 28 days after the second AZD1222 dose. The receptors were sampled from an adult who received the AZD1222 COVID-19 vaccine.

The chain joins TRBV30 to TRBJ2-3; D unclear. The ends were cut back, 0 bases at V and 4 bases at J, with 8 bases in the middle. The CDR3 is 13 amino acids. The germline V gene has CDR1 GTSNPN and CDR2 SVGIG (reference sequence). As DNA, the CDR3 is TGTGCCTGGAGTGTTATTGGGCCAGATACGCAGTATTTT. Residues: CAWSVIGPDTQYF.

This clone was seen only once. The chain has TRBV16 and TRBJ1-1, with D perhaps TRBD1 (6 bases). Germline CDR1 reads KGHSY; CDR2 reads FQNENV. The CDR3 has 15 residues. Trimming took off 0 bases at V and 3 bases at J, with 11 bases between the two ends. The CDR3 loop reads CASSQSGRGDTEAFF. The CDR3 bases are TGTGCCAGCAGCCAATCGGGCAGGGGTGACACTGAAGCTTTCTTT.

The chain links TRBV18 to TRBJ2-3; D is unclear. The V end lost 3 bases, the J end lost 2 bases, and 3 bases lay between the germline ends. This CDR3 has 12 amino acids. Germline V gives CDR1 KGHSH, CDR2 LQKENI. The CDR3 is CASSPNTDTQYF. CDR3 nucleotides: TGTGCCAGCTCACCCAACACAGATACGCAGTATTTT.

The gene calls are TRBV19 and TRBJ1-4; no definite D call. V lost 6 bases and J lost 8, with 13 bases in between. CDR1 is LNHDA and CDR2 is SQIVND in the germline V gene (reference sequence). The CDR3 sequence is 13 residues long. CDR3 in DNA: TGTGCCAGTAGCGGAGGGATGGCGGAAAAACTGTTTTTT. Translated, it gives CASSGGMAEKLFF.

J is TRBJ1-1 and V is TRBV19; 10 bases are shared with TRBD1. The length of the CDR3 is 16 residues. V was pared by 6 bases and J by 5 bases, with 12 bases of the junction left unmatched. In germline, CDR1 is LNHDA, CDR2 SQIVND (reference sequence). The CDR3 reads CASRAYGTGVGTEAFF. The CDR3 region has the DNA TGTGCCAGTAGGGCCTACGGGACAGGGGTTGGTACTGAAGCTTTCTTT.

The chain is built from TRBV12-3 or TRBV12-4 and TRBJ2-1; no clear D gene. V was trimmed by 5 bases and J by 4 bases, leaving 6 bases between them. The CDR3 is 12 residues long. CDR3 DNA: TGTGCCAGCAGTCCGGATTACAATGAGCAGTTCTTC. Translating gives CASSPDYNEQFF.

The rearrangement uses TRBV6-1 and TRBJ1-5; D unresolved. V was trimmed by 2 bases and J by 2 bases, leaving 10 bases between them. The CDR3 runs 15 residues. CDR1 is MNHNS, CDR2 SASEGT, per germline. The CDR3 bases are TGTGCCAGCAGTGAAATCAACTCCGGCAATCAGCCCCAGCATTTT. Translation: CASSEINSGNQPQHF.

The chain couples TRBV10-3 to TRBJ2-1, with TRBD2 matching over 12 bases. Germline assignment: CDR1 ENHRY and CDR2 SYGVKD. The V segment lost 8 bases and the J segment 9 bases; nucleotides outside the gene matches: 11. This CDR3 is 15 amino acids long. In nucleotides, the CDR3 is TGTGCCATCCGGCCTAGCGGGAGGGAGACCGGTGAGCAGTTCTTC. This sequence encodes CAIRPSGRETGEQFF.

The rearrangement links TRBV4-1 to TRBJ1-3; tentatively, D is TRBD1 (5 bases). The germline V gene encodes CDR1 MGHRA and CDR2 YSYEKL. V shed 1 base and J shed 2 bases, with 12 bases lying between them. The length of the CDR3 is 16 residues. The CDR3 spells CASSQVGRAPGNTIYF. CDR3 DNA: TGCGCCAGCAGCCAAGTCGGCAGGGCACCTGGAAACACCATATATTTT.

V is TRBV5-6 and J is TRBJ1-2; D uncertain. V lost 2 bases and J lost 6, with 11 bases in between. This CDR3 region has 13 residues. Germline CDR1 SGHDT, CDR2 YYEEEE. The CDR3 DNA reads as TGTGCCAGCAGCTTAACTGGGATCCATGGCTACACCTTC. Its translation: CASSLTGIHGYTF.

Written as DNA, the CDR3 is TGTGCCAGCAGCGAGGGGTCAGGAACCACAGATACGCAGTATTTT. Protein product: CASSEGSGTTDTQYF. V gene TRBV7-3 combines with J gene TRBJ2-3; either TRBD1 or TRBD2 may fit D (5 bases each). V lost 5 bases to trimming and J lost 2 bases, with 14 bases between them. This CDR3 region has 15 residues. Germline values: CDR1 SGHTA, CDR2 FQGTGA. The full variable domain, completed using reference TRBV7-3 and TRBJ2-3, is GAGVSQTPSNKVTEKGKYVELRCDPISGHTALYWYRQSLGQGPEFLIYFQGTGAADDSGLPNDRFFAVRPEGSVSTLKIQRTERGDSAVYLCASSEGSGTTDTQYFGPGTRLTVL.

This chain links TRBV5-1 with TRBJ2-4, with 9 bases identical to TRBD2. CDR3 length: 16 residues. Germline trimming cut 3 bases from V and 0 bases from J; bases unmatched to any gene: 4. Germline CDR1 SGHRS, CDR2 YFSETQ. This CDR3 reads CASSSLAGLAKNIQYF. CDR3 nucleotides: TGCGCCAGCAGCTCCCTAGCGGGGCTAGCCAAAAACATTCAGTACTTC. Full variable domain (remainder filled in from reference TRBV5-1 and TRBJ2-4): KAGVTQTPRYLIKTRGQQVTLSCSPISGHRSVSWYQQTPGQGLQFLFEYFSETQRNKGNFPGRFSGRQFSNSRSEMNVSTLELGDSALYLCASSSLAGLAKNIQYFGAGTRLSVL.

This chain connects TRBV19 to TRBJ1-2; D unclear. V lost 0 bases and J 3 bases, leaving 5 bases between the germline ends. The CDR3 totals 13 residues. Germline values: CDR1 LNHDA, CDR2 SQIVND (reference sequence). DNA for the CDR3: TGTGCCAGTAGTATAGATTACGACTATGGCTACACCTTC. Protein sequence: CASSIDYDYGYTF.

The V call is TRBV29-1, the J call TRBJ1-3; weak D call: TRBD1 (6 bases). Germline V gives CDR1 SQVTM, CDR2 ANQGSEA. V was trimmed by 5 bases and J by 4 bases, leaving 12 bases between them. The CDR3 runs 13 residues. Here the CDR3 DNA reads TGCAGCGTTAGCAGGGGTTCGGGAAACACCATATATTTT. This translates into CSVSRGSGNTIYF.

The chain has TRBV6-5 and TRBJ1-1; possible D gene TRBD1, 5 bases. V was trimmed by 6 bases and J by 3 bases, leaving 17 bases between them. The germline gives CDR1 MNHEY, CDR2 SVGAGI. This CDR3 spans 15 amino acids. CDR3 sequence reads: CASSRGSIRDTEAFF. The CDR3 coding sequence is TGTGCCAGCAGCCGGGGAAGCATCAGGGACACTGAAGCTTTCTTT.

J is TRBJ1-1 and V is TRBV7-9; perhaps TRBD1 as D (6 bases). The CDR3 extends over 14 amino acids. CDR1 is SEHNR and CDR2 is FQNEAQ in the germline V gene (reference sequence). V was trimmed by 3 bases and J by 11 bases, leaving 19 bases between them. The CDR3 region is CASSLATGQDRAFF. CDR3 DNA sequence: TGTGCCAGCAGCTTGGCGACGGGGCAAGACAGGGCTTTCTTT. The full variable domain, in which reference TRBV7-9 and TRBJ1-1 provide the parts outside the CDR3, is DTGVSQNPRHKITKRGQNVTFRCDPISEHNRLYWYRQTLGQGPEFLTYFQNEAQLEKSRLLSDRFSAERPKGSFSTLEIQRTEQGDSAMYLCASSLATGQDRAFFGQGTRLTVV.

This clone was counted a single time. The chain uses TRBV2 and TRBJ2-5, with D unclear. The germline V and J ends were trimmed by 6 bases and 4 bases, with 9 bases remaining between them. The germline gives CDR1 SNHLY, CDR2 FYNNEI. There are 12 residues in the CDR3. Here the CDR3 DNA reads TGTGCCAGCAGACGGCAGCTAGAGACCCAGTACTTC. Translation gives CASRRQLETQYF.

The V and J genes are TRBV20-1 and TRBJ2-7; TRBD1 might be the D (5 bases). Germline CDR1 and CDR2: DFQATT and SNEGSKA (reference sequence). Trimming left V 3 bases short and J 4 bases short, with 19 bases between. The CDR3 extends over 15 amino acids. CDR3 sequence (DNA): TGCAGTGCTAGTATTCGCAGGGTGGCTTTTTACGAGCAGTACTTC. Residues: CSASIRRVAFYEQYF.

CDR3 bases: TGTGCCAGCAGTTTAGGGGCAGGGGGCAATTCCTACGAGCAGTACTTC. It specifies CASSLGAGGNSYEQYF. The chain employs TRBV28 and TRBJ2-7, with 8 nucleotides matching TRBD1. J was trimmed by 1 base and V by 2 bases; bases with no gene match: 7. CDR3 length: 16 amino acids. The V gene's germline CDR1 is MDHEN and CDR2 SYDVKM.

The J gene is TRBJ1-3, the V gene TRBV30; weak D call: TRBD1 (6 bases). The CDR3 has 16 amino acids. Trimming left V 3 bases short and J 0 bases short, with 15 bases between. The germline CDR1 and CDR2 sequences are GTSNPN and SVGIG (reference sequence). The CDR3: CAWRGAGGLSGNTIYF. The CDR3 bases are TGTGCCTGGAGGGGGGCGGGGGGCCTCTCTGGAAACACCATATATTTT.

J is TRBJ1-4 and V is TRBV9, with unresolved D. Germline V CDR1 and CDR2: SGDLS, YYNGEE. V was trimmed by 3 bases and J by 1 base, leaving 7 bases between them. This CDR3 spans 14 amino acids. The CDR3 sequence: CASSALGTNEKLFF. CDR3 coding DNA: TGTGCCAGCAGCGCCTTAGGAACTAATGAAAAACTGTTTTTT.

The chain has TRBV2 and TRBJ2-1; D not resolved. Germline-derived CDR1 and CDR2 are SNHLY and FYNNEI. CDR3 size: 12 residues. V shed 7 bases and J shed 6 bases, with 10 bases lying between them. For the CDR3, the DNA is TGTGCCAGCACCATGGACCTCAATGAGCAGTTCTTC. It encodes CASTMDLNEQFF. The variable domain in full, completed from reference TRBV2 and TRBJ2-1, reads EPEVTQTPSHQVTQMGQEVILRCVPISNHLYFYWYRQILGQKVEFLVSFYNNEISEKSEIFDDQFSVERPDGSNFTLKIRSTKLEDSAMYFCASTMDLNEQFFGPGTRLTVL.

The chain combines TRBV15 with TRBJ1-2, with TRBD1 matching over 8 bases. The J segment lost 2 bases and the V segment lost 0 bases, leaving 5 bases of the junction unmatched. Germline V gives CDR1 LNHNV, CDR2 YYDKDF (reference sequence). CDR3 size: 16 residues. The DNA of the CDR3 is TGTGCCACCAGCAGAGATCTTGGACAGGGCAACTATGGCTACACCTTC. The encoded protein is CATSRDLGQGNYGYTF.

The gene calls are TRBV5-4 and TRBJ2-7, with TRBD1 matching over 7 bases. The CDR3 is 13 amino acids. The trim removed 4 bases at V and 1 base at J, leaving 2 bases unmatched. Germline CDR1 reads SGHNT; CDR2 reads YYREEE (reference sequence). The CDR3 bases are TGTGCCAGCAGCCAGACAGGGTCCTACGAGCAGTACTTC. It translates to CASSQTGSYEQYF.

CDR3 residues: CASSRGSLGYTF. For the CDR3, the DNA is TGTGCCAGCAGTCGGGGGAGTCTTGGCTACACCTTC. This chain uses TRBV2 with TRBJ1-2, with TRBD1 as a possible D gene (5 bases). The CDR3 is made up of 12 amino acids. V shed 5 bases and J shed 7 bases, with 11 bases lying between them. The germline gives CDR1 SNHLY, CDR2 FYNNEI.

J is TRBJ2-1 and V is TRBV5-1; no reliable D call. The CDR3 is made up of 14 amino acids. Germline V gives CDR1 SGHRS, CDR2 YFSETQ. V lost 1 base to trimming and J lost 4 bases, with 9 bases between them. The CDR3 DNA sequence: TGCGCCAGCAGCTTGTGGTCCAGTTACAATGAGCAGTTCTTC. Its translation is CASSLWSSYNEQFF.